The T cell receptor beta chain under discussion was sequenced for a study of CD8+ T cells in alopecia areata. Across the study: Dosing spanned 6 to 18 months on tofacitinib, then 6 months off drug.

In each case, RNA was isolated and then reverse transcribed into cDNA as the sequencing template. Profiling relied on immunoSEQ multiplex PCR, and the TCRdb table lists in-frame clones only, not all of them. Of 95,000 to 100,000 clones in the sample, around 60% were seen once. Treatment described: oral pan-JAK inhibitor, 5-10 mg twice daily. V was shortened by 3 bases and J by 4 bases, with 6 bases between the two germline ends. The CDR3 runs to 12 residues. In its sample, this clone was seen a few times. Sequences were derived from CD8+ T cells sorted from blood, sampled at roughly week 58, from a patient treated with tofacitinib. This sequence was found in a human donor with alopecia areata. This chain connects TRBV23-1 to TRBJ1-1; unclear D gene. TRBV23-1 is sorted into the ORF group, with uncertain function. The CDR3, as DNA: TGCGCCAGCAGTCATTCCGTCACTGAAGCTTTCTTT. It specifies CASSHSVTEAFF.